The next 12 T cell receptor beta chains were all read from a single sample in a study of identical twins. Each CDR3 protein is one row after TCRdb ran MiXCR on the 5' RACE reads. The sample includes around 100,000 distinct CDR3 sequences, under 6.5% seen only once; the top ten take more than 10%. Sequences were obtained from memory T cells sorted from blood. These receptors came from a woman aged 45-65 years in good health.

This clonotype was recorded many times. The chain combines TRBV7-9 with TRBJ2-3; D perhaps matches TRBD1 (6 bases). The CDR3 spans 13 residues. Germline values: CDR1 SEHNR, CDR2 FQNEAQ (reference sequence). V lost 10 bases and J lost 5, with 16 bases in between. CDR3 amino acids: CATGTKGKDTQYF. The CDR3 DNA reads as TGTGCCACCGGGACAAAGGGAAAAGATACGCAGTATTTT.

This clonotype was detected ten times or more. This chain connects TRBV20-1 to TRBJ2-3; TRBD2 agrees at 9 bases. CDR1 DFQATT and CDR2 SNEGSKA come from the germline V gene (reference sequence). V shed 4 bases and J 6 bases; nucleotides not matched to a gene: 11. The CDR3 consists of 15 residues. The CDR3 protein is CSATWWREGEDTQYF. CDR3 nucleotide sequence: TGCAGTGCTACCTGGTGGCGGGAGGGTGAGGATACGCAGTATTTT.

In this sample, this clonotype turned up a few times. The germline gene is not matched at one end of the junction; a read error may be the cause. The chain carries TRBV7-7 and TRBJ2-5, with 11 bases identical to TRBD2. The CDR3 consists of 16 residues. Germline V lookup: CDR1 SSHAT, CDR2 FNYEAQ (reference sequence). The CDR3 region is CASSSIAGGPVETQYF. In DNA form, the CDR3 reads TGTGCTAGCAGCTCAATAGCGGGAGGGCCGGTAGAGACCCAGTACTTC.

This clonotype was counted only a few times. The chain is built from TRBV6-5 and TRBJ2-3; D possibly uses TRBD1 or TRBD2 (6 bases each). This CDR3 has 15 residues. The V gene lost 8 bases and the J gene lost 6 bases, with 21 bases spanning the gap. Looked up from germline, CDR1 is MNHEY and CDR2 is SVGAGI. This CDR3 reads CASRVGSSGADTQYF. CDR3 nucleotide sequence: TGTGCCAGCCGGGTCGGTTCGTCGGGGGCTGATACGCAGTATTTT.

In its sample, this clonotype was seen many times. The J gene is TRBJ2-3, the V gene TRBV7-6; 8 positions agree with TRBD2. Germline V gene data show CDR1 as SGHVS and CDR2 as FNYEAQ. The length of the CDR3 is 14 residues. V trimming: 5 bases; J trimming: 3 bases; junction bases outside the gene matches: 4. This CDR3 reads CASSRTSLTDTQYF. Written as DNA, the CDR3 is TGTGCCAGCAGCCGGACTAGCCTAACAGATACGCAGTATTTT.

This clonotype has ten or more counts. The chain links TRBV3-1 to TRBJ2-7; D is undetermined. The germline V gene encodes CDR1 LGHDT and CDR2 YNNKEL (reference sequence). The CDR3 loop spans 11 amino acids. V lost 2 bases and J lost 1, with 0 bases in between. This CDR3 reads CASSQSYEQYF. As DNA, the CDR3 is TGTGCCAGCAGCCAATCCTACGAGCAGTACTTC.

The chain uses TRBV29-1 and TRBJ2-4; TRBD1 matches at 10 bases. This CDR3 has 15 amino acids. Looked up from germline, CDR1 is SQVTM and CDR2 is ANQGSEA. Trimming at V came to 4 bases and at J to 8 bases, leaving 11 bases not matched to a gene. CDR3 nucleotides: TGCAGCGTTGGGGTTTTCGGACAGGGGGGAGACATTCAGTACTTC. Amino acid sequence: CSVGVFGQGGDIQYF.

This clonotype was seen at least ten times. V usage is TRBV7-2 and J usage is TRBJ2-3, with D possibly being TRBD1 (6 bases). Deletions cut 5 bases from V and 11 bases from J, with 11 bases between. The CDR3 covers 11 residues. Germline CDR1 SGHTA, CDR2 FQGNSA. CDR3 protein: CASSNTDRQYF. CDR3 nucleotides: TGTGCCAGCAGCAACACGGACAGGCAGTATTTT. Full variable domain (rest looked up from reference TRBV7-2 and TRBJ2-3): GAGVSQSPSNKVTEKGKDVELRCDPISGHTALYWYRQSLGQGLEFLIYFQGNSAPDKSGLPSDRFSAERTGGSVSTLTIQRTQQEDSAVYLCASSNTDRQYFGPGTRLTVL.

The chain recombines TRBV20-1 with TRBJ1-6; no clear D gene. Trimming removed 6 bases at V and 7 bases at J, with 10 bases between. This CDR3 comprises 12 residues. Germline V gene data show CDR1 as DFQATT and CDR2 as SNEGSKA (reference sequence). This chain's CDR3 is CSAVVGNSPLHF. As DNA, the CDR3 is TGCAGTGCCGTGGTGGGGAATTCACCCCTCCACTTT.

The chain has TRBV27 and TRBJ2-2; D is tentatively TRBD1 or TRBD2 (5 bases each). The V gene's germline CDR1 is MNHEY and CDR2 SMNVEV (reference sequence). The CDR3 loop spans 18 amino acids. Trimming removed 2 bases at V and 4 bases at J, with 20 bases between. The DNA of the CDR3 is TGTGCCAGCAGTTTAGCCGGAGAGTCAGGGACCAGCACCGGGGAGCTGTTTTTT. This encodes CASSLAGESGTSTGELFF.

The sample holds many counts of this clonotype. This chain connects TRBV27 to TRBJ2-2; D unresolved. V lost 6 bases and J 4 bases, leaving 6 bases between the germline ends. This CDR3 region has 12 residues. Germline CDR1 reads MNHEY; CDR2 reads SMNVEV (reference sequence). This CDR3 reads CASRVITGELFF. The CDR3 bases are TGTGCCAGCAGGGTAATCACCGGGGAGCTGTTTTTT.

This clonotype occurred many times. V usage is TRBV5-8 and J usage is TRBJ2-3; 11 bases align to TRBD2. Unmatched junction bases numbered 11, after V lost 5 bases and J lost 6 bases. This CDR3 is built from 16 residues. CDR1 SGHTS and CDR2 YDEGEE come from the germline V gene. CDR3 in amino acids: CASRTGTSGFRDTQYF. The CDR3, as DNA: TGTGCCAGCAGGACCGGGACTAGCGGATTTAGGGATACGCAGTATTTT.